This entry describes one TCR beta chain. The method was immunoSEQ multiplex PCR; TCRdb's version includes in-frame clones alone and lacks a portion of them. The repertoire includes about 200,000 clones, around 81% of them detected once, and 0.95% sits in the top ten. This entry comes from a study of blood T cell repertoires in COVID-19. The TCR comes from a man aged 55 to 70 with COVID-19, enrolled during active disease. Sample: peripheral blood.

The CDR3 sequence: CASSLSGQSSGNTIYF. CDR3 bases: TGTGCCAGCAGCCTCTCGGGACAGTCCTCTGGAAACACCATATATTTT. The V call is TRBV4-2, the J call TRBJ1-3; 7 nucleotides align to TRBD1. V was pared by 4 bases and J by 0 bases, with 6 bases of the junction left unmatched. The V gene's germline CDR1 is LGHNA and CDR2 YNFKEQ. This CDR3 contains 16 residues.